The 9 T cell receptor beta chains reported below all come from one sample, sequenced in a study of response to subunit inactivated influenza vaccine. TCRdb independently ran MiXCR on the RT-PCR reads; one entry per CDR3 protein. Of 860,000 or so distinct CDR3 sequences listed, about 20% are singletons. This specimen consisted of PBMCs from blood, obtained about 5 days after vaccination. The receptors come from a man aged 45-65 years who received an inactivated influenza vaccine.

This clonotype was counted a few times. The chain is built from TRBV6-6 and TRBJ1-5, with D possibly matching TRBD1 (6 bases). The germline V gene encodes CDR1 MNHNY and CDR2 SVGAGI (reference sequence). This CDR3 contains 13 residues. The ends were cut back, 8 bases at V and 4 bases at J, with 12 bases in the middle. CDR3 sequence (DNA): TGTGCCAGCGTGGGGACAAAGAATCAGCCCCAGCATTTT. It yields the protein CASVGTKNQPQHF.

This chain connects TRBV25-1 to TRBJ2-2, with 8 bases fitting TRBD2. Germline CDR1 MGHDK, CDR2 SYGVNS. Trimming took 1 base from V and 7 from J; bases not matched to a gene: 5. There are 15 residues in the CDR3. The CDR3 DNA reads as TGTGCCAGCAGTGAATCCGGGGGGGCTAGCGGGGAGCTGTTTTTT. Protein product: CASSESGGASGELFF.

The J gene is TRBJ2-1, the V gene TRBV2; a weak D match, TRBD2 (5 bases). CDR3 length: 14 residues. CDR1 is SNHLY and CDR2 is FYNNEI in the germline V gene. Between the trimmed V and J ends, which lost 4 bases and 2 bases, there was a span of 9 bases. The CDR3 reads CASSASGTYNEQFF. The DNA for the CDR3 is TGTGCCAGCAGTGCGTCGGGGACCTACAATGAGCAGTTCTTC.

This chain links TRBV24-1 with TRBJ2-3; perhaps TRBD2 as D (5 bases). This CDR3 is 13 amino acids long. The ends were cut back, 6 bases at V and 4 bases at J, with 10 bases in the middle. CDR1 KGHDR and CDR2 SFDVKD come from the germline V gene. In DNA form, the CDR3 reads TGTGCCACCAGTCGGAGCGGCGCAGATACGCAGTATTTT. This translates into CATSRSGADTQYF.

This clonotype was counted a few times. This chain links TRBV11-2 with TRBJ2-7; 8 bases are a match to TRBD1. Germline values: CDR1 SGHAT, CDR2 FQNNGV. This CDR3 comprises 16 residues. V lost 4 bases to trimming and J lost 2 bases; unmatched junction nucleotides: 10. In nucleotides, the CDR3 is TGTGCCAGCAGCTCCCGTGACAGGGGCGTCACCTACGAGCAGTACTTC. As protein: CASSSRDRGVTYEQYF. The entire variable domain, with the rest obtained from reference TRBV11-2 and TRBJ2-7, is as follows: EAGVAQSPRYKIIEKRQSVAFWCNPISGHATLYWYQQILGQGPKLLIQFQNNGVVDDSQLPKDRFSAERLKGVDSTLKIQPAKLEDSAVYLCASSSRDRGVTYEQYFGPGTRLTVT.

CDR3 amino acids: CASSLVGAGGMKETQYF. Here the CDR3 DNA reads TGTGCCAGCAGCTTGGTCGGCGCAGGGGGCATGAAAGAGACCCAGTACTTC. The V gene is TRBV5-4, the J gene TRBJ2-5; 8 nucleotides align to TRBD1. CDR1 is SGHNT, CDR2 YYREEE, per germline (reference sequence). The CDR3 runs to 17 residues. Trimming removed 0 bases from V and 3 bases from J; junction bases left unmatched: 10. The full variable domain, rest sourced from reference TRBV5-4 and TRBJ2-5, is ETGVTQSPTHLIKTRGQQVTLRCSSQSGHNTVSWYQQALGQGPQFIFQYYREEENGRGNFPPRFSGLQFPNYSSELNVNALELDDSALYLCASSLVGAGGMKETQYFGPGTRLLVL.

This chain links TRBV11-2 with TRBJ2-4; D may match TRBD1 or TRBD2 (5 bases each). V shed 5 bases and J shed 4 bases, with 18 bases lying between them. Germline values: CDR1 SGHAT, CDR2 FQNNGV. The CDR3 runs 16 residues. DNA of the CDR3: TGTGCCAGCAGCCCAGGGACCGCGGTGAGGAAAAACATTCAGTACTTC. It is translated as CASSPGTAVRKNIQYF.

This clonotype came up a few times. CDR3 nucleotides: TGCAGTGCTAGGGAGGACGGTGAAGCTTTCTTT. It yields the protein CSAREDGEAFF. The chain recombines TRBV20-1 with TRBJ1-1; D is unresolved. Per germline, CDR1 DFQATT and CDR2 SNEGSKA (reference sequence). Trimming cost V 3 bases and J 7 bases, with 9 bases left between them. This CDR3 comprises 11 residues.

The chain has TRBV5-1 and TRBJ2-7; 10 bases match TRBD1. Looked up from germline, CDR1 is SGHRS and CDR2 is YFSETQ. Germline trimming cut 4 bases from V and 3 bases from J; bases unmatched to any gene: 10. CDR3 size: 16 residues. CDR3: CASSQIFDRGLYEQYF. The CDR3, as DNA: TGCGCCAGCAGCCAGATCTTTGACAGGGGGCTCTACGAGCAGTACTTC.